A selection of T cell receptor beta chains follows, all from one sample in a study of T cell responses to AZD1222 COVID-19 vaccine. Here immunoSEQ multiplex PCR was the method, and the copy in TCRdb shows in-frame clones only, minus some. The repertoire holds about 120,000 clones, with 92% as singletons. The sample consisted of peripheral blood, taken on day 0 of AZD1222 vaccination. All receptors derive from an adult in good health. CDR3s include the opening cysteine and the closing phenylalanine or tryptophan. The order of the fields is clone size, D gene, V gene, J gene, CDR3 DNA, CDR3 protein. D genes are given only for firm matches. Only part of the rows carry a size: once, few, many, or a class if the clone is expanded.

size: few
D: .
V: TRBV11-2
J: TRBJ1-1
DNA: TGTGCCAGCAGCCCCAGTGAGGGGACTGAAGCTTTCTTT
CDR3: CASSPSEGTEAFF

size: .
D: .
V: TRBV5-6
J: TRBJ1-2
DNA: TGTGCCAGCAGCTTGGCCAAGGGCATAAGACTAGCTAACTATGGCTACACCTTC
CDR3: CASSLAKGIRLANYGYTF

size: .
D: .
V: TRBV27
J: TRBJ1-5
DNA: TGTGCCAGCAGTTCCTTTCCACTGGGTAGCAATCAGCCCCAGCATTTT
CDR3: CASSSFPLGSNQPQHF

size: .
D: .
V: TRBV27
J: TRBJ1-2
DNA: TGTGCCAGCAGTTCTATCCCTGGGACGGAGAACTATGGCTACACCTTC
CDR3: CASSSIPGTENYGYTF

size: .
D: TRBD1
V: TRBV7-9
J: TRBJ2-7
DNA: TGTGCCAGCAGCTTGACAGGGTTTCACGAGCAGTACTTC
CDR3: CASSLTGFHEQYF

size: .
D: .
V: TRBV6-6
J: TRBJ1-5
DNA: TGTGCCAGCAGTCCAATTGTAACAGGGTTAAAGAATCAGCCCCAGCATTTT
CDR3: CASSPIVTGLKNQPQHF

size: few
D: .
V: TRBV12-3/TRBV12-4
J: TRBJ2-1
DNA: TGTGCCAGCAGTTTAGGGGGCGCTGAGCAGTTCTTC
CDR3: CASSLGGAEQFF

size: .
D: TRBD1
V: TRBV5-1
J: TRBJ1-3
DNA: TGCGCCAGCAGGCCGGCCCGGGCAGGGGGCAGTTCTGGAAACACCATATATTTT
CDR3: CASRPARAGGSSGNTIYF

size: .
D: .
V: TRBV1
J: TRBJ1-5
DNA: TGCACCAGCAGCCAAGATAGGGGGGGCAATCAGCCCCAGCATTTT
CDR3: CTSSQDRGGNQPQHF

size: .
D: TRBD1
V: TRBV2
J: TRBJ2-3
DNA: TGTGCCAGCACCCCGAGAGGACAGGACCCAGATACGCAGTATTTT
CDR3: CASTPRGQDPDTQYF

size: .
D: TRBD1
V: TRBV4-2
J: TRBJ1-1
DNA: TGTGCCAGCAGCCTTCGGACAGGGGACGTGAACACTGAAGCTTTCTTT
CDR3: CASSLRTGDVNTEAFF

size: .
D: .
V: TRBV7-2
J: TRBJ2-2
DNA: TGTGCCAGCAGCTTAGCCCGGCCCGGGACCCGGGTCAGAGGCGGGGAGCTGTTTTTT
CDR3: CASSLARPGTRVRGGELFF

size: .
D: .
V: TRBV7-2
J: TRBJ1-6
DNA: TGTGCCAGCAGCTTAGGTTTCAGTAGAGCAAATTCACCCCTCCACTTT
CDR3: CASSLGFSRANSPLHF

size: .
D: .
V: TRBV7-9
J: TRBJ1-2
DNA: TGTGCCAGCAGCTTTCCGGACGGATACTATGGCTACACCTTC
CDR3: CASSFPDGYYGYTF

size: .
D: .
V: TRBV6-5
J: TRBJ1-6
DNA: TGTGCCAGCAGTTACTCCGCAGGATTTCGCTCACCCCTCCACTTT
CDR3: CASSYSAGFRSPLHF

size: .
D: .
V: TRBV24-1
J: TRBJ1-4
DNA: TGTGCCACCAGTGACGGAGGGCTTAATGAAAAACTGTTTTTT
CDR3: CATSDGGLNEKLFF

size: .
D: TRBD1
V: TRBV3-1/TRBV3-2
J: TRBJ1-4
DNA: TGTGCCAGCAGCCAAGTAATGGGCAGGGGGCCTGAAAAACTGTTTTTT
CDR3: CASSQVMGRGPEKLFF

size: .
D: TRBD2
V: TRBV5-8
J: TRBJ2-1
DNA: TGTGCCAGCAGCTTGATGGCTAGCGGCTACAATGAGCAGTTCTTC
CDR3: CASSLMASGYNEQFF

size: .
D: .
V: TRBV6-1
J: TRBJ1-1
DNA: TGTGCCAGCAGCATGACATTTAGTAACACTGAAGCTTTCTTT
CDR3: CASSMTFSNTEAFF

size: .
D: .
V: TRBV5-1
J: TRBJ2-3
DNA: TGCGCCAGCAGCCATACACAGACGAGGCGCGAGGATACGCAGTATTTT
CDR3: CASSHTQTRREDTQYF

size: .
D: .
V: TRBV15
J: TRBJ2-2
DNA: TGTGCCACCAGCAGGGATGGAGTGGGGGAGCTGTTTTTT
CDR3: CATSRDGVGELFF

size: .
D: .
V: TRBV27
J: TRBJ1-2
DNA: TGTGCCAGCAGTCCTATCCCCCAGTTCAATGGGGGCTACACCTTC
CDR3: CASSPIPQFNGGYTF

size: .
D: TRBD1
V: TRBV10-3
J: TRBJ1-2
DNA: TGTGCCATCAGTGCAGACAGGGGGCTCGATGGCTACACCTTC
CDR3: CAISADRGLDGYTF

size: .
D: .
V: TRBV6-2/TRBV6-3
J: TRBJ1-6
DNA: TGTGCCAGCAGTACGCTCAGGGACACCGCAGGGTCCTATAATTCACCCCTCCACTTT
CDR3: CASSTLRDTAGSYNSPLHF

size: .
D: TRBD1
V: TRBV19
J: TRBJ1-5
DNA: TGTGCCAGTAGCCCCGGGGGACAGGGGATTCAGCCCCAGCATTTT
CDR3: CASSPGGQGIQPQHF

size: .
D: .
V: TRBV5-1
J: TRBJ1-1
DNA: TGCGCCAGCAGCGGGTCCTTCGGCGAAGCTTTCTTT
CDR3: CASSGSFGEAFF

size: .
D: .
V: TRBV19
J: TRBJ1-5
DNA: TGTGCCAGTAGTACCGCAGAAGATCAGCCCCAGCATTTT
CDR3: CASSTAEDQPQHF

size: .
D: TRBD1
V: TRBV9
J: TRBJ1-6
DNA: TGTGCCAGCACTACAGGGGGCTCCTATAATTCACCCCTCCACTTT
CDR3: CASTTGGSYNSPLHF

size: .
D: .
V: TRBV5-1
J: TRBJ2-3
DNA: TGCGCCAGCAGCGAGGGTCTCGGAGACACAGATACGCAGTATTTT
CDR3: CASSEGLGDTDTQYF

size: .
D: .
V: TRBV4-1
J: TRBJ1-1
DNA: TGCGCCAGCAGCCAAGTGCAAGGCACTGAAGCTTTCTTT
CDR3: CASSQVQGTEAFF

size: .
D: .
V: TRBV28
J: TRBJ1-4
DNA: TGTGCCAGCAGGATAGGGGGTCTTAATGAAAAACTGTTTTTT
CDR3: CASRIGGLNEKLFF

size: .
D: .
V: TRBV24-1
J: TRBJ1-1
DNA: TGTGCCACCAGCGGGGCGGCAGCGTGGCCCAACACTGAAGCTTTCTTT
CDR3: CATSGAAAWPNTEAFF

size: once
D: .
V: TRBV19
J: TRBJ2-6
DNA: TGTGCCAGTAGTATAGGCACCGGGACTGGGGCCAACGTCCTGACTTTC
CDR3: CASSIGTGTGANVLTF

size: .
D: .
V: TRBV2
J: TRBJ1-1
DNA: TGTGCCATCATTACCACTTATCTCACTGAAGCTTTCTTT
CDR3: CAIITTYLTEAFF

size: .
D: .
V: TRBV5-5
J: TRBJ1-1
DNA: TGTGCCAGCAGCTTAGGACTATTGGTAGACACTGAAGCTTTCTTT
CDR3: CASSLGLLVDTEAFF

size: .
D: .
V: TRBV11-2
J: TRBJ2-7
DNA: TGTGCCAGCAGCTTTGGTAGGGAGTACGAGCAGTACTTC
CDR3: CASSFGREYEQYF

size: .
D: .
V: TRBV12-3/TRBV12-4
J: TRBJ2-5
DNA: TGTGCCAGCAGTTTGATCCAAGAGACCCAGTACTTC
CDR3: CASSLIQETQYF

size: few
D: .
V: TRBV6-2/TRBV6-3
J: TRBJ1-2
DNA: TGTGCCAGCAGTTCTCCGGGACCCGCTGAGGGCTACACCTTC
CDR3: CASSSPGPAEGYTF

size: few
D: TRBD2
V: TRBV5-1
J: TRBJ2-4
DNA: TGCGCCAGCAGCTTGGCAAGGATTAGCGGGGGGGAGACCTATAACAAAAACATTCAGTACTTC
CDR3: CASSLARISGGETYNKNIQYF

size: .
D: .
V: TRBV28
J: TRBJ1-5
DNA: TGTGCCACCGCTGGAGGCAATCAGCCCCAGCATTTT
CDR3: CATAGGNQPQHF

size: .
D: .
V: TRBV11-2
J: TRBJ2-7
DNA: TGTGCCAGCAGCTTAGGTACAGGGCTCCTCTACGAGCAGTACTTC
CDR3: CASSLGTGLLYEQYF